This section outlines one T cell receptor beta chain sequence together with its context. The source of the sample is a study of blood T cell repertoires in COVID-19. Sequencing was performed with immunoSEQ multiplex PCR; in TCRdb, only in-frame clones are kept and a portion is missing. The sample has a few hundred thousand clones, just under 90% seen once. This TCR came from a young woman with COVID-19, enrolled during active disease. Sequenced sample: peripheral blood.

The CDR3 loop is CASSSRLAGGRGQVYEQFF. CDR3 DNA: TGTGCCAGCAGCTCGAGACTAGCGGGGGGGCGAGGTCAAGTCTATGAGCAGTTCTTC. The gene calls are TRBV7-2 and TRBJ2-1; 14 bases match TRBD2. V lost 4 bases, J lost 8 bases, and 16 bases stayed unmatched. This CDR3 is built from 19 residues. CDR1 and CDR2 from the germline V gene are SGHTA and FQGNSA.